The present T cell receptor (beta chain) was sequenced within a study of technical replicates of blood from four donors. This CDR3 is 16 amino acids long. V dropped 1 base and J dropped 4 bases, with 15 bases sitting between them. Germline CDR1 is LGHNA and CDR2 is YSLEER. Here immunoSEQ multiplex PCR was the method, and the copy in TCRdb shows in-frame clones only, minus some. The repertoire holds 65,000 to 90,000 clones, with 85% to 95% as singletons. The sample consisted of PBMCs. This chain joins TRBV4-3 and TRBJ2-3; D gene uncertain. The clonotype comes from a human donor in good health. Some clones in this sample may be carry-over from other donors' samples. CDR3 DNA: TGCGCCAGCAGCCAAGCCGAGGCCTTGGTTCCAGATACGCAGTATTTT. This encodes CASSQAEALVPDTQYF.